This T cell receptor beta chain was documented in a study of blood T cell repertoires in COVID-19. Study overall: COVID-19 samples from acute and convalescent phases originated in the United States, Italy and Spain.

Across 20 to 25 US areas, participants ranged in age from 18 to 89 years. Clinical histories supplied by participants themselves formed the basis of cohort assignment. A COVID-19 case had been met by exposed participants during the 2 weeks before study entry. The protocol was immunoSEQ multiplex PCR, while the TCRdb copy is restricted to in-frame clones and leaves out a portion. The sample consists of 230,000 or so clones, approximately 81% of them appearing once. The clonotype was recovered from a woman in her forties or fifties who had been exposed to COVID-19. The sequenced material came from PBMCs or T cells enriched from blood (not recorded which).

CDR3 DNA: TGCGCCAGCACTGGACCCGGGGGTCAGCCCCAGCATTTT. Translating it yields CASTGPGGQPQHF. J is TRBJ1-5 and V is TRBV4-1; TRBD1 is a possible D gene (5 bases). V was trimmed by 7 bases and J by 6 bases, leaving 13 bases between them. The CDR3 spans 13 residues. CDR1 is MGHRA and CDR2 is YSYEKL in the germline V gene.